A selection of T cell receptor beta chains follows, all from one sample in a study of post-analysis software for immune sequencing data. TCRdb ran MiXCR on the PCR reads and lists one entry per CDR3 protein. The sample consists of hundreds of thousands of distinct CDR3 sequences, more than 50% of them appearing once. Sequencing was performed on blood. Receptor source: a girl aged 2 to 9 with multiple sclerosis. The CDR3 runs from the conserved cysteine through the conserved F or W. Each record gives: clone size, V gene, CDR3 protein. Rows may omit the clone size; those that give it use once, few, many or a size class.

clone size: many
V gene: TRBV6-1
CDR3 protein: CASRAYNEQFF

clone size: NA
V gene: TRBV14
CDR3 protein: CASSQGVAGTYEQYF

clone size: NA
V gene: TRBV15
CDR3 protein: CATSDRAGGELFF

clone size: NA
V gene: TRBV5-1
CDR3 protein: CASSSSGGYNEQFF

clone size: NA
V gene: TRBV11-2
CDR3 protein: CASSLGGESAQYF

clone size: once
V gene: TRBV6-1
CDR3 protein: CASSVPYGEPQHF

clone size: NA
V gene: TRBV20-1
CDR3 protein: CSARSRQGRYEQYF

clone size: few
V gene: TRBV24-1
CDR3 protein: CATSDPDRYQETQYF

clone size: NA
V gene: TRBV10-3
CDR3 protein: CAISEATSGTYEQYF

clone size: once
V gene: TRBV29-1
CDR3 protein: CSAGQPQETQYF